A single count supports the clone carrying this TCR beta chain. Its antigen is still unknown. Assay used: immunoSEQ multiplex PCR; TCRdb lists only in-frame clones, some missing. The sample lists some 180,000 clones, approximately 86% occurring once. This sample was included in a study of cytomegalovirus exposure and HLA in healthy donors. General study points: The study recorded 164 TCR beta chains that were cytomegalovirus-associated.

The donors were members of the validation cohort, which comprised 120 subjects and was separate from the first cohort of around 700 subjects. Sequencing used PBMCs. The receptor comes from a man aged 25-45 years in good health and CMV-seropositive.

The CDR3 is CASSQDAGGSGIKQYF. The CDR3 DNA follows: TGTGCCAGCAGCCAAGACGCGGGAGGTAGCGGGATAAAGCAGTACTTC. The rearrangement links TRBV4-2 to TRBJ2-7, with 8 bases lining up with TRBD2. In germline, CDR1 is LGHNA, CDR2 YNFKEQ. V lost 0 bases to trimming and J lost 8 bases; unmatched junction nucleotides: 12. The CDR3 consists of 16 residues.